The 15 T cell receptor beta chains in this list originate from one sample, sequenced in a study of T cell changes during pregnancy in multiple sclerosis. This table comes from immunoSEQ multiplex PCR, and its TCRdb copy is limited to in-frame clones, with some not included. The table includes approximately 48,000 clones, 85% to 95% detected once. The material sequenced was CD4+ T cells from peripheral blood mononuclear cells, taken in the second trimester of pregnancy. The receptors originated from a female donor with multiple sclerosis, enrolled in a pregnancy study.

V gene TRBV15 combines with J gene TRBJ1-5, with 8 bases aligning to TRBD1. Germline V gene data show CDR1 as LNHNV and CDR2 as YYDKDF (reference sequence). After removal of 0 bases from V and 7 bases from J, the junction contained 8 bases not matched to a gene. The length of the CDR3 is 16 residues. For the CDR3, the DNA is TGTGCCACCAGCAGAGACCTAGGACAGGGAGGGCAGCCCCAGCATTTT. It translates to CATSRDLGQGGQPQHF. Supplemented by reference TRBV15 and TRBJ1-5, the full variable domain reads DAMVIQNPRYQVTQFGKPVTLSCSQTLNHNVMYWYQQKSSQAPKLLFHYYDKDFNNEADTPDNFQSRRPNTSFCFLDIRSPGLGDTAMYLCATSRDLGQGGQPQHFGDGTRLSIL.

For the CDR3, the DNA is TGTGCCAGCAGTTTGGTCCGAGGTGAAGCTTTCTTT. The encoded protein is CASSLVRGEAFF. The genes are TRBV27 and TRBJ1-1; D gene ambiguous. Germline-derived CDR1 and CDR2 are MNHEY and SMNVEV (reference sequence). Trimming took off 3 bases at V and 7 bases at J, with 9 bases between the two ends. The CDR3 totals 12 residues.

The V and J genes are TRBV6-5 and TRBJ1-3; D is possibly TRBD1 (5 bases). V was trimmed by 2 bases and J by 0 bases, leaving 8 bases between them. The V gene's germline CDR1 is MNHEY and CDR2 SVGAGI. This CDR3 contains 15 residues. The CDR3, as DNA: TGTGCCAGCAGTTACCAGGGCAGCTCTGGAAACACCATATATTTT. Translation: CASSYQGSSGNTIYF.

This chain uses TRBV30 with TRBJ2-7; D call uncertain. Trimming pared 2 bases from V and 3 bases from J, leaving 8 bases between. There are 12 residues in the CDR3. Germline loops: CDR1 GTSNPN, CDR2 SVGIG (reference sequence). The CDR3 here is CAWSPGHYEQYF. As DNA, the CDR3 is TGTGCCTGGAGTCCCGGTCACTACGAGCAGTACTTC.

On this clone itself: One end of the junction is discordant with germline, which a read error may explain. CDR3 sequence: CAGSQGPSNYGYTF. The CDR3 bases are TGCGCCGGCAGCCAGGGGCCTTCCAACTATGGCTACACCTTC. The chain joins TRBV4-3 to TRBJ1-2, with D possibly being TRBD1 (6 bases). Looked up from germline, CDR1 is LGHNA and CDR2 is YSLEER. The CDR3 covers 14 residues.

The chain has TRBV6-6 and TRBJ2-3; D is ambiguous. Trimming took off 2 bases at V and 2 bases at J, with 2 bases between the two ends. The CDR3 loop spans 12 amino acids. Germline values: CDR1 MNHNY, CDR2 SVGAGI (reference sequence). The CDR3 sequence: CASSYLTDTQYF. The CDR3 nucleotides read TGTGCCAGCAGTTACCTCACAGATACGCAGTATTTT.

The chain is built from TRBV6-5 and TRBJ1-4; D may be TRBD1 (6 bases). CDR3 length equals 15 residues. Germline CDR1 MNHEY, CDR2 SVGAGI. Trimming shortened V by 5 bases and J by 4 bases, and 14 bases separated the two germline ends. The CDR3 DNA sequence: TGTGCCAGCAGTCTCGGTGAGGGGGTTAATGAAAAACTGTTTTTT. This encodes CASSLGEGVNEKLFF.

The CDR3 coding sequence is TGTGCCAGCAGCTTCGCAGATTTGGCTTGGAGGGACGAGCAGTACTTC. Translation: CASSFADLAWRDEQYF. This chain joins TRBV11-2 and TRBJ2-7; D may be TRBD2 (6 bases). With 3 bases removed from V and 5 bases from J, the gap between germline ends came to 20 bases. The CDR3 loop spans 16 amino acids. CDR1 is SGHAT, CDR2 FQNNGV, per germline.

The rearrangement uses TRBV12-5 and TRBJ2-2; 7 positions agree with TRBD1. Germline CDR1 reads LGHNT; CDR2 reads FRNRAP. This CDR3 region has 16 residues. Trimming at V came to 6 bases and at J to 2 bases, leaving 9 bases not matched to a gene. CDR3 DNA sequence: TGTGCTAGTGGGCCTCCCGGGACAGCTAACACCGGGGAGCTGTTTTTT. Amino acid sequence: CASGPPGTANTGELFF.

The V and J genes are TRBV7-2 and TRBJ1-5, with unresolved D. V lost 1 base and J lost 4, with 11 bases in between. This CDR3 is built from 15 residues. Germline V gene data show CDR1 as SGHTA and CDR2 as FQGNSA. CDR3 residues: CASSLGAVLNQPQHF. Written as DNA, the CDR3 is TGTGCCAGCAGCTTAGGCGCCGTCTTAAATCAGCCCCAGCATTTT. The whole variable domain, remainder taken from reference TRBV7-2 and TRBJ1-5, is GAGVSQSPSNKVTEKGKDVELRCDPISGHTALYWYRQSLGQGLEFLIYFQGNSAPDKSGLPSDRFSAERTGGSVSTLTIQRTQQEDSAVYLCASSLGAVLNQPQHFGDGTRLSIL.

The chain links TRBV15 to TRBJ1-5, with D tentatively TRBD1 (6 bases). V shed 4 bases and J shed 0 bases, with 10 bases lying between them. CDR3 length: 15 residues. Per the germline V gene, CDR1 is LNHNV and CDR2 is YYDKDF (reference sequence). CDR3 nucleotides: TGTGCCACCAGCAACGGACAGTTTAGCAATCAGCCCCAGCATTTT. Its translation: CATSNGQFSNQPQHF. The whole variable domain, remainder taken from reference TRBV15 and TRBJ1-5, is DAMVIQNPRYQVTQFGKPVTLSCSQTLNHNVMYWYQQKSSQAPKLLFHYYDKDFNNEADTPDNFQSRRPNTSFCFLDIRSPGLGDTAMYLCATSNGQFSNQPQHFGDGTRLSIL.

This rearrangement joins TRBV7-2 to TRBJ2-7; weak D call: TRBD2 (7 bases). CDR1 and CDR2 (germline): SGHTA, FQGNSA. The CDR3 contains 15 residues. Trimming took 5 bases from V and 4 from J, leaving 18 bases between them. The CDR3 DNA reads as TGTGCCAGCAGCCTCCCGGGGGGCCGACCTTACGAGCAGTACTTC. This sequence encodes CASSLPGGRPYEQYF. The variable domain in full, completed from reference TRBV7-2 and TRBJ2-7, reads GAGVSQSPSNKVTEKGKDVELRCDPISGHTALYWYRQSLGQGLEFLIYFQGNSAPDKSGLPSDRFSAERTGGSVSTLTIQRTQQEDSAVYLCASSLPGGRPYEQYFGPGTRLTVT.

The rearrangement joins TRBV4-1 to TRBJ1-2; weak D call: TRBD1 (5 bases). V was clipped by 0 bases and J by 5 bases, with 13 bases between them. The germline V gene encodes CDR1 MGHRA and CDR2 YSYEKL. CDR3 length equals 15 residues. The CDR3 sequence is CASSQDTGRLYGYTF. The DNA of the CDR3 is TGCGCCAGCAGCCAAGATACAGGTCGTCTATATGGCTACACCTTC.

The chain couples TRBV18 to TRBJ2-5; D gene ambiguous. The V end lost 6 bases, the J end lost 4 bases, and 24 bases lay between the germline ends. Germline V gives CDR1 KGHSH, CDR2 LQKENI. The CDR3 is made up of 17 amino acids. The CDR3, as DNA: TGTGCCAGCTCCCCGGAACTGCGAGTAACGTCGGGAGAGACCCAGTACTTC. Residues: CASSPELRVTSGETQYF.

J is TRBJ2-1 and V is TRBV7-7; 9 bases are a match to TRBD2. CDR1 is SSHAT and CDR2 is FNYEAQ in the germline V gene (reference sequence). After removal of 2 bases from V and 9 bases from J, the junction contained 5 bases not matched to a gene. CDR3 length: 14 residues. Here the CDR3 DNA reads TGTGCCAGCAGCTTAATAGCGGGGGAGGGTGAGCAGTTCTTC. The encoded protein is CASSLIAGEGEQFF.